The 25 T cell receptor beta chains listed next were all sequenced from one sample in a study of vaccination and CD4 T cells after COVID-19 (dated by TCRdb to between 2021 and 2023). Library method: PCR. TCRdb shows the sequencer as Illumina iSeq 100. DNA from cultured CD4+ T cells was subjected to TCR sequencing with the Oncomine TCR Beta short-read assay at the Johns Hopkins FTIC core. In TCRdb, the public reads were trimmed at Q25 with fastp and aligned with MiXCR, with productive beta chains retained. Each CDR3 protein appears once, grouped with its most common genes and DNA. The sample table holds approximately 21,000 distinct CDR3 sequences, of which roughly two fifths were seen once. Jointly, the top ten make up 7% to 9.5% of the sample. In light of the paper, this sample's treatment or condition label describes: roughly 10-day PBMC culture with coronavirus spike peptide pools or control peptides (ViraFEST assay).

Which antigens these TCRs recognize remains unknown. Sample: CD4+ T cells from blood, cultured in vitro, taken after SARS-CoV-2 vaccination. These receptors came from a human donor who had recovered from COVID-19.

In its sample, this clonotype was seen a few times. The chain combines TRBV6-2 or TRBV6-3 with TRBJ1-3; TRBD1 is a possible D gene (5 bases). CDR1 and CDR2 (germline): MNHEY, SVGEGT. V was trimmed by 11 bases and J by 0 bases, leaving 11 bases between them. The CDR3 has 13 residues. The CDR3 protein is CAGRTSSGNTIYF. The DNA of the CDR3 is TGTGCCGGACGGACATCCTCTGGAAACACCATATATTTT.

This clonotype was seen only a few times. The chain links TRBV6-2 or TRBV6-3 to TRBJ1-1; D may be TRBD1 (6 bases). CDR1 is MNHEY and CDR2 is SVGEGT in the germline V gene. Trimming took off 8 bases at V and 6 bases at J, with 13 bases between the two ends. CDR3 length: 12 amino acids. The CDR3 DNA is TGTGCCAGCGCCGCGACAGGTTCTGAAGCTTTCTTT. The encoded protein is CASAATGSEAFF.

The CDR3 DNA is TGCAGTGCTAGTGGGGGTGTGGGGACGGGAGGAGGTCAGCCCCAGCATTTT. It codes for CSASGGVGTGGGQPQHF. The chain recombines TRBV20-1 with TRBJ1-5, with a weak D call TRBD1 (5 bases). Germline V gene lookup returns CDR1 DFQATT and CDR2 SNEGSKA (reference sequence). V was pared by 3 bases and J by 6 bases, with 24 bases between. CDR3 size: 17 residues.

V and J are TRBV19 and TRBJ1-2; D unresolved. Trimming removed 2 bases from V and 5 bases from J, with 15 bases in between. Germline V gene lookup returns CDR1 LNHDA and CDR2 SQIVND (reference sequence). The CDR3 runs to 15 residues. The DNA for the CDR3 is TGTGCCAGTAGTATACTCGGCTCGGCGGGGTATGGCTACACCTTC. Its translation is CASSILGSAGYGYTF. Full variable domain (outside the CDR3, taken from reference TRBV19 and TRBJ1-2): DGGITQSPKYLFRKEGQNVTLSCEQNLNHDAMYWYRQDPGQGLRLIYYSQIVNDFQKGDIAEGYSVSREKKESFPLTVTSAQKNPTAFYLCASSILGSAGYGYTFGSGTRLTVV.

The chain employs TRBV25-1 and TRBJ1-6, with 7 nucleotides matching TRBD1. Germline assignment: CDR1 MGHDK and CDR2 SYGVNS. CDR3 length: 14 residues. V dropped 7 bases and J dropped 5; count of bases not matched to a gene: 5. The CDR3 nucleotides read TGTGCCAGCATCCAGACAGGGCATAATTCACCCCTCCACTTT. As protein: CASIQTGHNSPLHF.

Details on this clonotype: The junction departs from the called germline gene at one end, perhaps through a read error. This chain joins TRBV20-1 and TRBJ2-7, with TRBD1 as a possible D gene (7 bases). The CDR3 is made up of 15 amino acids. Germline assignment: CDR1 DFQATT and CDR2 SNEGSKA (reference sequence). The CDR3, as DNA: TGCAGTGCTAGAGTCGGCGGGACAGTTGCCTATGAGCAGTACTTC. This sequence encodes CSARVGGTVAYEQYF.

This CDR3 is CASTRDISYNSPLHF. CDR3 bases: TGTGCCAGCACCCGGGACATCTCCTATAATTCACCCCTCCACTTT. This chain joins TRBV7-2 and TRBJ1-6; perhaps TRBD1 as D (6 bases). Between the trimmed V and J ends, which lost 7 bases and 0 bases, there was a span of 10 bases. Per the germline V gene, CDR1 is SGHTA and CDR2 is FQGNSA. The CDR3 loop spans 15 amino acids. The full variable domain, with the rest looked up from reference TRBV7-2 and TRBJ1-6, is GAGVSQSPSNKVTEKGKDVELRCDPISGHTALYWYRQSLGQGLEFLIYFQGNSAPDKSGLPSDRFSAERTGGSVSTLTIQRTQQEDSAVYLCASTRDISYNSPLHFGNGTRLTVT.

This sequence joins TRBV20-1 and TRBJ2-1; 9 nucleotides align to TRBD2. With V trimmed by 5 bases and J by 0 bases, 5 bases remained unmatched. The CDR3 extends over 15 amino acids. The V gene's germline CDR1 is DFQATT and CDR2 SNEGSKA (reference sequence). The CDR3 loop is CSALLTSGSYNEQFF. CDR3 sequence (DNA): TGCAGTGCTTTGTTGACTAGCGGCTCCTACAATGAGCAGTTCTTC.

The rearrangement links TRBV5-1 to TRBJ2-7; 10 nucleotides agree with TRBD1. Germline values: CDR1 SGHRS, CDR2 YFSETQ. With V trimmed by 0 bases and J by 6 bases, 6 bases remained unmatched. This CDR3 has 15 residues. Here the CDR3 reads CASSLDWTGGREQYF. Here the CDR3 DNA reads TGCGCCAGCAGCTTGGATTGGACAGGGGGACGCGAGCAGTACTTC.

The chain employs TRBV20-1 and TRBJ1-4; 9 bases match TRBD1. V gave up 6 bases and J gave up 5 bases; unmatched junction bases: 4. The germline gives CDR1 DFQATT, CDR2 SNEGSKA (reference sequence). The CDR3 length is 13 residues. In nucleotides, the CDR3 is TGCAGTGCCAAACAGGGGGCAAATGAAAAACTGTTTTTT. Translation gives CSAKQGANEKLFF.

This clonotype was seen a few times. The junction differs from germline at one of its ends, possibly a read error. This sequence joins TRBV7-2 and TRBJ1-4; no clear D. Germline V gene data show CDR1 as SGHTA and CDR2 as FQGNSA. The CDR3 contains 14 residues. The CDR3 loop is CASRMASTNEKLFF. In DNA, the CDR3 is TGTGCCAGTAGAATGGCCTCAACAAATGAAAAACTGTTTTTT.

The CDR3 DNA reads as TGCGCCAGCAGTGAGGGGGCGGGAGTCCGGGAGACCCAGTACTTC. Encoded protein: CASSEGAGVRETQYF. The genes are TRBV10-2 and TRBJ2-5; 7 nucleotides line up with TRBD2. CDR1 and CDR2 (germline): WSHSY, SAAADI. This CDR3 comprises 15 residues. With V trimmed by 2 bases and J by 5 bases, 8 bases remained unmatched.

The rearrangement joins TRBV2 to TRBJ1-5; TRBD1 matches at 7 bases. The CDR3 loop spans 16 amino acids. From germline, CDR1 is SNHLY and CDR2 FYNNEI. J was trimmed by 2 bases and V by 7 bases; bases with no gene match: 11. The CDR3 is CASTATGVGGNQPQHF. The CDR3, as DNA: TGTGCCAGCACAGCCACAGGGGTAGGCGGCAATCAGCCCCAGCATTTT.

The gene calls are TRBV11-2 and TRBJ2-5; 10 bases are shared with TRBD1. V lost 5 bases, J lost 5 bases, and 5 bases stayed unmatched. This CDR3 contains 14 residues. CDR1 SGHAT and CDR2 FQNNGV come from the germline V gene. In DNA form, the CDR3 reads TGTGCCAGCAGCCGGACAGGGGGGATGGAGACCCAGTACTTC. Its translation is CASSRTGGMETQYF.

This clonotype has only a few counts. The rearrangement uses TRBV19 and TRBJ1-1; D might be TRBD1 (6 bases). The germline CDR1 and CDR2 sequences are LNHDA and SQIVND (reference sequence). The CDR3 extends over 16 amino acids. V was cut by 6 bases and J by 1 base, with 18 bases left in between. The CDR3 loop reads CASRQSPGAGNTEAFF. CDR3 bases: TGTGCCAGTAGACAATCTCCAGGGGCAGGGAACACTGAAGCTTTCTTT. The whole variable domain, filled in from reference TRBV19 and TRBJ1-1, reads DGGITQSPKYLFRKEGQNVTLSCEQNLNHDAMYWYRQDPGQGLRLIYYSQIVNDFQKGDIAEGYSVSREKKESFPLTVTSAQKNPTAFYLCASRQSPGAGNTEAFFGQGTRLTVV.

V and J are TRBV5-1 and TRBJ2-3; 7 bases line up with TRBD1. This CDR3 is built from 15 residues. The junction had 5 bases not matched to a gene; V was cut back by 2 bases and J by 2 bases. Germline-derived CDR1 and CDR2 are SGHRS and YFSETQ. For the CDR3, the DNA is TGCGCCAGCAGCTTACAGGGGCTTAACACAGATACGCAGTATTTT. Translation: CASSLQGLNTDTQYF. Drawing the rest from reference TRBV5-1 and TRBJ2-3, the complete variable domain is KAGVTQTPRYLIKTRGQQVTLSCSPISGHRSVSWYQQTPGQGLQFLFEYFSETQRNKGNFPGRFSGRQFSNSRSEMNVSTLELGDSALYLCASSLQGLNTDTQYFGPGTRLTVL.

This rearrangement joins TRBV7-2 to TRBJ2-7; no definite D call. CDR1 and CDR2 from the germline V gene are SGHTA and FQGNSA. V was cut by 4 bases and J by 0 bases, with 10 bases left in between. The CDR3 runs to 14 residues. This CDR3 is CASSSGSGSYEQYF. The CDR3 nucleotides are TGTGCCAGCAGCTCTGGTTCCGGCTCCTACGAGCAGTACTTC.

The chain recombines TRBV7-7 with TRBJ1-1; D unresolved. Germline CDR1 and CDR2: SSHAT and FNYEAQ (reference sequence). The V end was cut by 2 bases, the J end by 1 base, with 5 bases between. The CDR3 runs to 13 residues. CDR3 loop: CASSLRENTEAFF. CDR3 DNA sequence: TGTGCCAGCAGCTTACGTGAGAACACTGAAGCTTTCTTT.

The rearrangement links TRBV7-2 to TRBJ2-5; 12 bases fit TRBD2. The CDR3 is 18 residues long. The trim removed 6 bases at V and 7 bases at J, leaving 18 bases unmatched. The V gene's germline CDR1 is SGHTA and CDR2 FQGNSA. The CDR3 bases are TGTGCCAGCAGTTCGCAGAGTCTAGCGGGGGGGACCATTGGGACCCAGTACTTC. It is translated as CASSSQSLAGGTIGTQYF.

The chain uses TRBV11-3 and TRBJ1-1; D not resolved. This CDR3 has 13 residues. Germline assignment: CDR1 SGHNT and CDR2 YENEEA. V lost 1 base and J lost 8, with 11 bases in between. The CDR3 sequence: CASSLVTDGEAFF. The CDR3 nucleotides read TGTGCCAGCAGCTTAGTCACCGACGGGGAAGCTTTCTTT. The whole variable domain, filled in from reference TRBV11-3 and TRBJ1-1, reads EAGVVQSPRYKIIEKKQPVAFWCNPISGHNTLYWYLQNLGQGPELLIRYENEEAVDDSQLPKDRFSAERLKGVDSTLKIQPAELGDSAVYLCASSLVTDGEAFFGQGTRLTVV.

This chain uses TRBV20-1 with TRBJ2-7; 9 positions match TRBD2. Unmatched junction bases numbered 8, after V lost 6 bases and J lost 2 bases. The germline V gene encodes CDR1 DFQATT and CDR2 SNEGSKA (reference sequence). This CDR3 is 14 amino acids long. Written as DNA, the CDR3 is TGCAGTGCCAAGATAGCGGGGGAAACCTACGAGCAGTACTTC. Translated, it gives CSAKIAGETYEQYF.

This clonotype was counted only a few times. The chain uses TRBV5-4 and TRBJ1-2; no clear D. The CDR3 has 13 amino acids. Germline CDR1 SGHNT, CDR2 YYREEE (reference sequence). V was clipped by 0 bases and J by 7 bases, with 10 bases between them. In nucleotides, the CDR3 is TGTGCCAGCAGCTTGGAGGGCACAGCTGGCTACACCTTC. Its translation: CASSLEGTAGYTF. Based on the CDR3 plus reference TRBV5-4 and TRBJ1-2, the full variable domain is ETGVTQSPTHLIKTRGQQVTLRCSSQSGHNTVSWYQQALGQGPQFIFQYYREEENGRGNFPPRFSGLQFPNYSSELNVNALELDDSALYLCASSLEGTAGYTFGSGTRLTVV.

CDR3 sequence reads: CATSRALMGTEAFF. The CDR3 DNA reads TGTGCCACCAGCAGAGCCCTTATGGGCACTGAAGCTTTCTTT. V is TRBV15 and J is TRBJ1-1; no clear D gene. Germline V gives CDR1 LNHNV, CDR2 YYDKDF (reference sequence). CDR3 length: 14 residues. Trimming pared 1 base from V and 4 bases from J, leaving 10 bases between.

This clonotype was seen only a few times. The chain employs TRBV6-2 or TRBV6-3 and TRBJ2-5; D is perhaps TRBD2 (5 bases). The CDR3 length is 13 residues. Trimming cost V 7 bases and J 5 bases, with 14 bases left between them. Per germline, CDR1 MNHEY and CDR2 SVGEGT. The CDR3 DNA sequence: TGTGCCAGCATTAGGGCCGGGGTGGAGACCCAGTACTTC. This gives the protein CASIRAGVETQYF.

This sequence joins TRBV11-3 and TRBJ1-2; no firm D call. V was shortened by 3 bases and J by 2 bases, with 7 bases between the two germline ends. Germline V lookup: CDR1 SGHNT, CDR2 YENEEA. CDR3 length: 13 residues. The CDR3 loop reads CASSLGRNYGYTF. CDR3 bases: TGTGCCAGCAGCTTGGGCAGGAACTATGGCTACACCTTC.